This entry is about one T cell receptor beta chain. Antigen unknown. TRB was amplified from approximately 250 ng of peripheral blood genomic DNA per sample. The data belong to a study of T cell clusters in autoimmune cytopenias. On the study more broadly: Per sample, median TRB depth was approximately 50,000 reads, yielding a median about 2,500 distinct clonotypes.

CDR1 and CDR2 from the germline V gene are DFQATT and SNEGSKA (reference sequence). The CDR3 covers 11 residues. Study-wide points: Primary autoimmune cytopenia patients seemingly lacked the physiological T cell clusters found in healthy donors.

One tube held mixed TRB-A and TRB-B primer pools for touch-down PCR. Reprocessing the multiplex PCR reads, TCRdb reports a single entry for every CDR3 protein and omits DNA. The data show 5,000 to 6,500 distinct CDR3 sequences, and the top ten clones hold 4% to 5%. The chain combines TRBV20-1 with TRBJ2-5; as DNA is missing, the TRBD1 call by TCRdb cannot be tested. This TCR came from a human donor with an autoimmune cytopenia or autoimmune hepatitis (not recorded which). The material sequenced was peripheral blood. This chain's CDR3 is CSARTLSRQYF.